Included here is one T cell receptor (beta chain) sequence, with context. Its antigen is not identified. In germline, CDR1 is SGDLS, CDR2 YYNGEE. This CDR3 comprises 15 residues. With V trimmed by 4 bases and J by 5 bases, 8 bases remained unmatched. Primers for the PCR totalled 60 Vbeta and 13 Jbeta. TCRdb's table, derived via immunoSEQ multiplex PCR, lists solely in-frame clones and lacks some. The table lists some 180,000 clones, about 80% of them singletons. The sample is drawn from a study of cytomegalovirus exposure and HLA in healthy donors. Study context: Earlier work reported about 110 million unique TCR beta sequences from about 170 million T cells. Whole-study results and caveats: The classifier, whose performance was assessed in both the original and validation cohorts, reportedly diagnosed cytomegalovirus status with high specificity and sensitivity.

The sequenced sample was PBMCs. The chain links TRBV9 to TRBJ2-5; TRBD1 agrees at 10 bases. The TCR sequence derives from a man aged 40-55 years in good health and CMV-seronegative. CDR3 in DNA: TGTGCCAGCAGCCAAGGACAGGGGGTTATGGAGACCCAGTACTTC. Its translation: CASSQGQGVMETQYF. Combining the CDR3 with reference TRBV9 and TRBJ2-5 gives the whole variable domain DSGVTQTPKHLITATGQRVTLRCSPRSGDLSVYWYQQSLDQGLQFLIQYYNGEERAKGNILERFSAQQFPDLHSELNLSSLELGDSALYFCASSQGQGVMETQYFGPGTRLLVL.